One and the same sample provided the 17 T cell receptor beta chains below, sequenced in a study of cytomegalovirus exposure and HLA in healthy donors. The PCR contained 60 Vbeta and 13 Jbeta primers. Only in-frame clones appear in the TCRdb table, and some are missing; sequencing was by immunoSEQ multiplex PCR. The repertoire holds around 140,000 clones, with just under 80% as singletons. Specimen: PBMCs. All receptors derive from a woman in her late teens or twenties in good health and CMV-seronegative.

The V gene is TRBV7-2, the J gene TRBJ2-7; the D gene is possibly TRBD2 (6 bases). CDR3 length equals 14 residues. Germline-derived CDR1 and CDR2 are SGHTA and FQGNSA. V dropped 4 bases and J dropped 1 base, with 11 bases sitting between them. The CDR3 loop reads CASSYNGGSYEQYF. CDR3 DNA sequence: TGTGCCAGCAGCTATAACGGGGGTTCCTACGAGCAGTACTTC.

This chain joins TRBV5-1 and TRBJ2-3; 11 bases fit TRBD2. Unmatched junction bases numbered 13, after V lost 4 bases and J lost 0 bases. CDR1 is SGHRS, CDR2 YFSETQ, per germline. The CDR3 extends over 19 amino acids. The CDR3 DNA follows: TGCGCCAGCAGCCGACGGGGGACTAGCGGAATACATAGCACAGATACGCAGTATTTT. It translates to CASSRRGTSGIHSTDTQYF.

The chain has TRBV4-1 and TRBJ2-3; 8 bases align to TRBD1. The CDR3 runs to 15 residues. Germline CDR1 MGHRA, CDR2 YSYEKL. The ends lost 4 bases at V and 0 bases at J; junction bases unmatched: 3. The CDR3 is CASSLRDRSTDTQYF. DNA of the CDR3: TGCGCCAGCAGCCTCCGGGACAGGAGCACAGATACGCAGTATTTT.

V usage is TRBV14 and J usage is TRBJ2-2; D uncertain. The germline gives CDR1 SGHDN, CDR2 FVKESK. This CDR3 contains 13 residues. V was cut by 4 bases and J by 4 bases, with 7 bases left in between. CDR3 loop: CASSLRLTGELFF. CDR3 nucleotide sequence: TGTGCCAGCAGCCTACGACTCACCGGGGAGCTGTTTTTT.

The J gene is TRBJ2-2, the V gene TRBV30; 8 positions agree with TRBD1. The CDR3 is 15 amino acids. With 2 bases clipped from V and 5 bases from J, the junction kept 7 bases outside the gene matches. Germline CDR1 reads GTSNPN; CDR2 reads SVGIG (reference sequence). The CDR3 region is CAWSPRTGFTGELFF. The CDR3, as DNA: TGTGCCTGGAGTCCTCGGACAGGGTTTACCGGGGAGCTGTTTTTT.

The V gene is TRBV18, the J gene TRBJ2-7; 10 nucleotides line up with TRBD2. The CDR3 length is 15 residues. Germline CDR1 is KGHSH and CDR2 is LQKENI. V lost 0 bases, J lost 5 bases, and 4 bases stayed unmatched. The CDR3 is CASSPPTSGRDEQYF. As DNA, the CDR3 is TGTGCCAGCTCACCACCGACCAGCGGGAGGGACGAGCAGTACTTC.

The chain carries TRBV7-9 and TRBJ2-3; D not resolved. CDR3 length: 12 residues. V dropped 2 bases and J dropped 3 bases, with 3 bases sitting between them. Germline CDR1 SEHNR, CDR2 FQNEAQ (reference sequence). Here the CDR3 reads CASSLSTDTQYF. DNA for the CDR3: TGTGCCAGCAGCTTATCGACAGATACGCAGTATTTT.

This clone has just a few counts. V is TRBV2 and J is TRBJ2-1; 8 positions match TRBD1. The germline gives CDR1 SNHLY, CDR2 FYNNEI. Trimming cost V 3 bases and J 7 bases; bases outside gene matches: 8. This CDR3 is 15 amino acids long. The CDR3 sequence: CASSDRTGSGNEQFF. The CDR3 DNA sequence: TGTGCCAGCAGTGACCGGACAGGGAGTGGAAATGAGCAGTTCTTC.

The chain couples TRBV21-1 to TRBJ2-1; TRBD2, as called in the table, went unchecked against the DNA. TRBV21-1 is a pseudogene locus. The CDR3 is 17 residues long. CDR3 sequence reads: CASSRKSGSTSRDEQFF. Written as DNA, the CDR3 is TGTGCCAGCAGCAGGAAGAGCGGGAGTACCTCCAGGGATGAGCAGTTCTTC.

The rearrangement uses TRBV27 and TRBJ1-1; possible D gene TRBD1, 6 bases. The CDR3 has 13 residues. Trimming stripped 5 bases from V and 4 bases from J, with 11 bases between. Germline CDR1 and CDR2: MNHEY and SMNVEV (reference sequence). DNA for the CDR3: TGTGCCAGCAGTCTCAGGGGTTCCACTGAAGCTTTCTTT. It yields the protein CASSLRGSTEAFF.

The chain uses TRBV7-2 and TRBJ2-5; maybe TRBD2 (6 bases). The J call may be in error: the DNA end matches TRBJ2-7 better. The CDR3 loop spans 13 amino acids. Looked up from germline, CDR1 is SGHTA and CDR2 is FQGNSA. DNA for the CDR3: TGTGCCAGCAGCTTATCCAGGACTAACGAGCAGTACTTC. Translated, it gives CASSLSRTNEQYF.

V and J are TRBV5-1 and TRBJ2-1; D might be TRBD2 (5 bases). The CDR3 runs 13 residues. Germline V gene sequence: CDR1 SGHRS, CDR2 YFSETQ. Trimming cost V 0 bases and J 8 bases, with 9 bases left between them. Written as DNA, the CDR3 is TGCGCCAGCAGCTTGGTAGTCGGGGATGAGCAGTTCTTC. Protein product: CASSLVVGDEQFF.

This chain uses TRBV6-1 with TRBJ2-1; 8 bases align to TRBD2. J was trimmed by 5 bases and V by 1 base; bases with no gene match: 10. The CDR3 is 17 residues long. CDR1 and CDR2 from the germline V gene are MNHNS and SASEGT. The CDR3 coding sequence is TGTGCCAGCAGTGAAGACGAGAGACTAGCGAACCACAATGAGCAGTTCTTC. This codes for CASSEDERLANHNEQFF.

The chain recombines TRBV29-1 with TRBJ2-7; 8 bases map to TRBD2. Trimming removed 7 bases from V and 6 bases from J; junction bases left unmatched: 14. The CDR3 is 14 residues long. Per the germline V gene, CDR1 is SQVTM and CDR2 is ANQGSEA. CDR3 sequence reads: CSAGGGLGGTEQYF. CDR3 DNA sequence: TGCAGCGCCGGTGGGGGACTAGGGGGGACCGAGCAGTACTTC.

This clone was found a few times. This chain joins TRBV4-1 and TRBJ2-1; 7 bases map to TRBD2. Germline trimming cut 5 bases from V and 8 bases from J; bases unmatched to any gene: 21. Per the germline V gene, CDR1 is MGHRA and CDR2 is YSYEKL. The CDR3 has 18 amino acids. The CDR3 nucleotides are TGCGCCAGCAGCGCAAGGCGAGCGAGCGGGATATCTCGGGATGAGCAGTTCTTC. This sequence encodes CASSARRASGISRDEQFF.

The DNA of the CDR3 is TGTGCCAGCAGCCCCGACAGGGGGTCTGGTGAGCAGTTCTTC. It is translated as CASSPDRGSGEQFF. The genes are TRBV5-6 and TRBJ2-1, with 9 bases aligning to TRBD1. The CDR3 is made up of 14 amino acids. CDR1 SGHDT and CDR2 YYEEEE come from the germline V gene. The J segment lost 9 bases and the V segment lost 4 bases, leaving 8 bases of the junction unmatched.

In DNA form, the CDR3 reads TGTGCCAGCAGACTGGGACAGCAAGAGACCCAGTACTTC. This codes for CASRLGQQETQYF. The chain combines TRBV7-9 with TRBJ2-5; the match to TRBD1 covers 7 bases. Trimming took 6 bases from V and 2 from J; bases not matched to a gene: 3. The CDR3 has 13 amino acids. Germline V CDR1 and CDR2: SEHNR, FQNEAQ (reference sequence).